Included here is one TCR beta chain sequence, with context. The target antigen is unknown. The sample comes from a study of cytomegalovirus exposure and HLA in healthy donors. Study results and caveats: Productive status was seen about 87% or about 30% of the time for most TCR beta V segments in an earlier analysis. HLA alleles were associated with roughly 17,000 TCR beta sequences in a later analysis at 0.05 false discovery rate.

The PCR employed 60 Vbeta primers together with 13 Jbeta primers. Using immunoSEQ multiplex PCR, the repertoire was profiled, and TCRdb retains in-frame clones only, with some absent. The sample consists of about 110,000 clones, nearly 80% of them appearing once. Germline V gene sequence: CDR1 LNHNV, CDR2 YYDKDF (reference sequence). The CDR3 loop spans 14 amino acids. J gave up 7 bases and V 3 bases, and 5 bases lay outside the gene matches. The sequence came from a woman aged 25 to 39 in good health and CMV-seronegative. Sequencing was performed on PBMCs. This rearrangement joins TRBV15 to TRBJ1-2, with TRBD1 identical over 10 bases. The CDR3 loop reads CATSSRDRGFGYTF. CDR3 in DNA: TGTGCCACCAGCAGCCGGGACAGGGGATTTGGCTACACCTTC.